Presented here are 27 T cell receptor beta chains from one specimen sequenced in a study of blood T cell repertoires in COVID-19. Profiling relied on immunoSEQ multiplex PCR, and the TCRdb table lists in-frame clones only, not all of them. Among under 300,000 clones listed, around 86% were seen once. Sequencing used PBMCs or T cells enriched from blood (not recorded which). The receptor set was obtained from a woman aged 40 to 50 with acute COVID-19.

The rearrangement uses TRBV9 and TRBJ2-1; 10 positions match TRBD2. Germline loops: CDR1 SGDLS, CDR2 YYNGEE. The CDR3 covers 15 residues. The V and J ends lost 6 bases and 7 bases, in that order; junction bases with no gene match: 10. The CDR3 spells CASTLGGLAMNEQFF. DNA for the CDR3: TGTGCCAGCACCCTGGGGGGACTAGCGATGAATGAGCAGTTCTTC.

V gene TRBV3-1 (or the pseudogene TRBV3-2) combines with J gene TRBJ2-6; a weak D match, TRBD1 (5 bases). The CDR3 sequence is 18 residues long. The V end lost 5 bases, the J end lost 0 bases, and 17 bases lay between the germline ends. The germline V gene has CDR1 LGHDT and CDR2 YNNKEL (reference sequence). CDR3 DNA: TGTGCCAGCAGCGAACGTTCAGGGTCCCCCTCTGGGGCCAACGTCCTGACTTTC. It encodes CASSERSGSPSGANVLTF.

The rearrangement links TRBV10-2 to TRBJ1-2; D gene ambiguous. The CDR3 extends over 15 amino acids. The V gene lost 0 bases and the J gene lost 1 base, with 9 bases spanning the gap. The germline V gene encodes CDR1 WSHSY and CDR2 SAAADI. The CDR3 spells CASSESTWVNYGYTF. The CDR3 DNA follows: TGCGCCAGCAGTGAGTCGACTTGGGTTAACTATGGCTACACCTTC.

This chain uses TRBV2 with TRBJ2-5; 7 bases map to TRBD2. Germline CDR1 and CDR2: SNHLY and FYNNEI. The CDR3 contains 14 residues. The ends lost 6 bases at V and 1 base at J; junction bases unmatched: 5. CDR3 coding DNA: TGTGCCAGCAGGCGGGAGCGGTCCCAAGAGACCCAGTACTTC. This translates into CASRRERSQETQYF.

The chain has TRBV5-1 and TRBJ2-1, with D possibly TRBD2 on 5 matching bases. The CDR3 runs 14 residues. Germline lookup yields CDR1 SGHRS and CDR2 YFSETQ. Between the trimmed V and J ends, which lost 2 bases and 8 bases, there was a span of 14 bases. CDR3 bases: TGCGCCAGCAGCTTTCGGACTCCACGGGATGAGCAGTTCTTC. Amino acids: CASSFRTPRDEQFF.

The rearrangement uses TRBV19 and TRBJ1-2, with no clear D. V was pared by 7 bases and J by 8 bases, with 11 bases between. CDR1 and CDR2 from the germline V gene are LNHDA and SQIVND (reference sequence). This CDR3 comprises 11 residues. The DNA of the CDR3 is TGTGCCAGTAACCAGGCTGGCGGCTACACCTTC. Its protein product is CASNQAGGYTF.

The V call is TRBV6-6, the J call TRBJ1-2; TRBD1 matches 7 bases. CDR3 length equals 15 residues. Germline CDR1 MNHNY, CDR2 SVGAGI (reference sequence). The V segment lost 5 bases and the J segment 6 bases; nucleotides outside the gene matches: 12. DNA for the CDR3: TGTGCCAGCAGTCCGAAGGGACAGAGGCTGGATGGCTACACCTTC. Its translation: CASSPKGQRLDGYTF.

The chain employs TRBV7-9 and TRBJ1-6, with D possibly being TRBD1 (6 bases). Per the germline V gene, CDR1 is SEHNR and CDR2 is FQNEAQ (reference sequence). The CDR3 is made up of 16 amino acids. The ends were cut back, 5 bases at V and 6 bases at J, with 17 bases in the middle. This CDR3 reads CASSGRTDPINSPLHF. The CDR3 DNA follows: TGTGCCAGCAGCGGCCGGACAGATCCTATTAATTCACCCCTCCACTTT. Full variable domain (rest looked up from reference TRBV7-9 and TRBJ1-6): DTGVSQNPRHKITKRGQNVTFRCDPISEHNRLYWYRQTLGQGPEFLTYFQNEAQLEKSRLLSDRFSAERPKGSFSTLEIQRTEQGDSAMYLCASSGRTDPINSPLHFGNGTRLTVT.

The CDR3 loop reads CASSYAGPDSPLHF. CDR3 in DNA: TGTGCCAGCAGTTACGCAGGGCCAGATTCACCCCTCCACTTT. This chain uses TRBV6-6 with TRBJ1-6; D is perhaps TRBD1 (5 bases). V lost 2 bases and J 8 bases, leaving 10 bases between the germline ends. The CDR3 runs 14 residues. Germline V lookup: CDR1 MNHNY, CDR2 SVGAGI (reference sequence).

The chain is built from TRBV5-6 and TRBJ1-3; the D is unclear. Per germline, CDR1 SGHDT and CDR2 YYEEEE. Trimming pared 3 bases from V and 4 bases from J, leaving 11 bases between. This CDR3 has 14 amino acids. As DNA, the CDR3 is TGTGCCAGCAGCTCCCGCCGGTTCGGAAACACCATATATTTT. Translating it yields CASSSRRFGNTIYF.

CDR3 sequence: CASSSPLAGVVIRTDTQYF. The CDR3 bases are TGTGCCAGCAGCTCACCTCTAGCGGGAGTTGTTATTCGCACAGATACGCAGTATTTT. This sequence joins TRBV7-9 and TRBJ2-3; 10 bases agree with TRBD2. Per germline, CDR1 SEHNR and CDR2 FQNEAQ (reference sequence). Trimming cost V 4 bases and J 1 base; bases outside gene matches: 14. The CDR3 extends over 19 amino acids.

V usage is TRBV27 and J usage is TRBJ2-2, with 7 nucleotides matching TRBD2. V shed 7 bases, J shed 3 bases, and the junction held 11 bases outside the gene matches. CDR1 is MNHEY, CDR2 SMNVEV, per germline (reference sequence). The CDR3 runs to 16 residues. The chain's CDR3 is CASTPVSGYHTGELFF. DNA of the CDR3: TGTGCCAGCACCCCGGTTAGCGGGTATCACACCGGGGAGCTGTTTTTT.

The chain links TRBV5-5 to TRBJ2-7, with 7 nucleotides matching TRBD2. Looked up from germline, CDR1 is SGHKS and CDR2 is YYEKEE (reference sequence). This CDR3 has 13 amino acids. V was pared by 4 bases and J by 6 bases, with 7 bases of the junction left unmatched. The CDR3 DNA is TGTGCCAGCAGCCCATGGGGCGGGGGCGAGCAGTACTTC. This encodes CASSPWGGGEQYF.

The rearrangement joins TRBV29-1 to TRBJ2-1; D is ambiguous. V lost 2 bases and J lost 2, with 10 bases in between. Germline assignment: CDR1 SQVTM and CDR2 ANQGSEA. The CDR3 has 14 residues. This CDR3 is CSVERPETYNEQFF. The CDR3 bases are TGCAGCGTTGAACGTCCGGAGACCTACAATGAGCAGTTCTTC.

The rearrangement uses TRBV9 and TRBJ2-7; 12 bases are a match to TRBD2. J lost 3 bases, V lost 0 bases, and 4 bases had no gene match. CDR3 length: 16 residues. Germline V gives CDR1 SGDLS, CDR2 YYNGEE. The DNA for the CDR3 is TGTGCCAGCAGCGTAGGACTAGCGGGAGCCCTCTACGAGCAGTACTTC. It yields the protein CASSVGLAGALYEQYF.

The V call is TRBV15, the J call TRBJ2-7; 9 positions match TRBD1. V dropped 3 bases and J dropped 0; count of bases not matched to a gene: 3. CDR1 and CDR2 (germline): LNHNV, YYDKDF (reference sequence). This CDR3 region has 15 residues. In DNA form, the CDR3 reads TGTGCCACCAGCAGGCGACAGGGGGGCTCCTACGAGCAGTACTTC. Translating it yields CATSRRQGGSYEQYF.

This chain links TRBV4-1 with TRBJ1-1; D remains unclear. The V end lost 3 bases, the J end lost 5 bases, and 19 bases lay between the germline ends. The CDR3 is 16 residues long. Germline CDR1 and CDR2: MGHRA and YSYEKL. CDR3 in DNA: TGCGCCAGCAGCCATGGTTCCGCGGCGTTGGAAACTGAAGCTTTCTTT. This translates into CASSHGSAALETEAFF.

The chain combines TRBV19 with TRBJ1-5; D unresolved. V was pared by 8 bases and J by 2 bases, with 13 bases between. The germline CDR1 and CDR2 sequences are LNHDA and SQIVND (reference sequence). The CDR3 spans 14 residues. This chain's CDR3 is CASLGESGNQPQHF. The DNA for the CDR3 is TGTGCCAGTTTAGGAGAATCGGGCAATCAGCCCCAGCATTTT.

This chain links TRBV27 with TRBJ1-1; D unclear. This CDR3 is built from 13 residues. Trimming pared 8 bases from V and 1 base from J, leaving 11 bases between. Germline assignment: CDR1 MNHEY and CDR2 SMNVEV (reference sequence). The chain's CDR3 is CASRETGNTEAFF. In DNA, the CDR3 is TGTGCCAGCCGAGAGACTGGGAACACTGAAGCTTTCTTT.

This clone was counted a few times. CDR3 region: CASSIIGQNTEAFF. The CDR3 DNA sequence: TGTGCCAGTAGTATCATAGGACAGAACACTGAAGCTTTCTTT. This chain joins TRBV19 and TRBJ1-1, with a tentative D call TRBD1 (5 bases). V lost 3 bases, J lost 1 base, and 9 bases lay in between. Germline values: CDR1 LNHDA, CDR2 SQIVND (reference sequence). The CDR3 loop spans 14 amino acids. Full variable domain (remainder filled in from reference TRBV19 and TRBJ1-1): DGGITQSPKYLFRKEGQNVTLSCEQNLNHDAMYWYRQDPGQGLRLIYYSQIVNDFQKGDIAEGYSVSREKKESFPLTVTSAQKNPTAFYLCASSIIGQNTEAFFGQGTRLTVV.

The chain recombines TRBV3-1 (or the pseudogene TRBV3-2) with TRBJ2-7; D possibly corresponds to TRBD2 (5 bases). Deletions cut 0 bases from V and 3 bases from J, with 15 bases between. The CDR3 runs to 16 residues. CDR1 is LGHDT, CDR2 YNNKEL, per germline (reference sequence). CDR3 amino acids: CASSQDRGEGIYEQYF. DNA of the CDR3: TGTGCCAGCAGCCAAGATCGAGGAGAGGGCATCTACGAGCAGTACTTC.

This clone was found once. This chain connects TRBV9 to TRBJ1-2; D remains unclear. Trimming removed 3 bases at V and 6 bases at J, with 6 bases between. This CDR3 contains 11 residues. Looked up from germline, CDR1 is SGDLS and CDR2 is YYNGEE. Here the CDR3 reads CASSARDGYTF. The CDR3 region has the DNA TGTGCCAGCAGCGCACGGGATGGCTACACCTTC.

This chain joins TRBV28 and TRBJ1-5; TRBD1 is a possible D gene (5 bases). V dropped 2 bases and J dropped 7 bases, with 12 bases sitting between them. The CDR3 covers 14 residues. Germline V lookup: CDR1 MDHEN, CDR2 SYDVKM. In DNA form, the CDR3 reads TGTGCCAGCAGTTTAGTGTCAGGGTTGCAGCCCCAGCATTTT. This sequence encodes CASSLVSGLQPQHF.

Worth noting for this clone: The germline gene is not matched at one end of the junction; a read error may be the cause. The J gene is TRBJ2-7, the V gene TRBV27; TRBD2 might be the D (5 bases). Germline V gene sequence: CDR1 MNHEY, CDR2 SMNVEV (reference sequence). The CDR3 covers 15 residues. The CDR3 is CASTLKGGPSYEQYF. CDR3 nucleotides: TGTGCCAGCACTTTAAAGGGCGGGCCCTCCTACGAGCAGTACTTC.

In DNA form, the CDR3 reads TGTGCCAGCAGACACACAGGCTACTCTGGAAACACCATATATTTT. Its protein product is CASRHTGYSGNTIYF. J is TRBJ1-3 and V is TRBV11-3; D is perhaps TRBD1 (5 bases). The germline CDR1 and CDR2 sequences are SGHNT and YENEEA. The CDR3 is made up of 15 amino acids. V lost 6 bases, J lost 0 bases, and 12 bases lay in between.

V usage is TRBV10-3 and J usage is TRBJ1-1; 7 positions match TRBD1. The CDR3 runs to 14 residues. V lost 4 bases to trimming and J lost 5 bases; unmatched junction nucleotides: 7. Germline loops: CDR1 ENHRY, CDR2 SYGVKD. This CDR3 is CAISVAGGMTEAFF. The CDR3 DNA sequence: TGTGCCATCAGTGTGGCAGGGGGGATGACTGAAGCTTTCTTT.

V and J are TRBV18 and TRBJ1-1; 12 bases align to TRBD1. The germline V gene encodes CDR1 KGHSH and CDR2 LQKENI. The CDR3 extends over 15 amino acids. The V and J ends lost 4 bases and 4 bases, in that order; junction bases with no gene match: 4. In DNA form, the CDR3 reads TGTGCCAGCTCACTTGGGACAGGGGGCTCCACTGAAGCTTTCTTT. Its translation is CASSLGTGGSTEAFF.